In this sample, the clone carrying this TCR beta chain turned up once. Germline V gene lookup returns CDR1 KGHDR and CDR2 SFDVKD. The CDR3 sequence is 16 residues long. The V gene end was trimmed by 3 bases and the J gene end by 4 bases; junction bases not matched to a gene: 10. This entry is derived from a study of T cell responses to AZD1222 COVID-19 vaccine. Only in-frame clones appear in the TCRdb table, and some are missing; sequencing was by immunoSEQ multiplex PCR. The sample records roughly 140,000 clones, roughly 94% being singletons. The chain links TRBV24-1 to TRBJ1-2; TRBD1 matches at 7 bases. This TCR came from an adult in good health. Source: peripheral blood, taken on day 0 of AZD1222 vaccination. The CDR3 loop reads CATSDTRQGSGYGYTF. The CDR3 DNA reads TGTGCCACCAGTGATACTCGACAGGGAAGCGGCTATGGCTACACCTTC.